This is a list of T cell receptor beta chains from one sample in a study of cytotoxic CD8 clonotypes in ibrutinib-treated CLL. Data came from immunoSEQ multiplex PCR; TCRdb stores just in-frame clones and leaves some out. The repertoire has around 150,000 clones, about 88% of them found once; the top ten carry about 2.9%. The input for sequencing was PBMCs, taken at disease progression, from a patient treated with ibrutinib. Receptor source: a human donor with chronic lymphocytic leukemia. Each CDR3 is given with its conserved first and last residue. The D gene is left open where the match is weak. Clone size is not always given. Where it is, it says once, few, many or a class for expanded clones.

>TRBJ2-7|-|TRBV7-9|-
CASSEDPYSSYEQYF
TGTGCCAGCAGCGAAGACCCTTACAGCTCCTACGAGCAGTACTTC
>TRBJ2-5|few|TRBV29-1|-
CSVELGGRSGRQETQYF
TGCAGCGTTGAATTGGGCGGGCGGTCGGGGCGCCAAGAGACCCAGTACTTC
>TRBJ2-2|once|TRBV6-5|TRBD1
CASNPGGSNTGELFF
TGTGCCAGCAACCCAGGGGGCTCGAACACCGGGGAGCTGTTTTTT
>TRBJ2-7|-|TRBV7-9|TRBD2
CASSRYGTSGSLYEQYF
TGTGCCAGCAGTCGGTATGGGACTAGCGGGAGTCTATACGAGCAGTACTTC
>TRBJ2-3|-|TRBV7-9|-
CASSLRVVDTQYF
TGTGCCAGCAGCTTACGGGTTGTAGATACGCAGTATTTT
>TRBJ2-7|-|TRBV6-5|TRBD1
CASSSTTGGSYEQYF
TGTGCCAGCAGTTCAACGACAGGGGGTTCCTACGAGCAGTACTTC
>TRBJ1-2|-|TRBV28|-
CATSRGVRGYTF
TGTGCCACCAGCCGGGGGGTTAGGGGCTACACCTTC
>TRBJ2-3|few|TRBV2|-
CASRIPSGRHTDTQYF
TGTGCCAGCAGGATCCCGAGCGGGCGCCACACAGATACGCAGTATTTT
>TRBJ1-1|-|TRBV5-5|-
CASNGGRRETEAFF
TGTGCCAGCAACGGGGGTCGCCGGGAGACTGAAGCTTTCTTT
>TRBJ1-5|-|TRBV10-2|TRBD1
CASSRPGQGASNQPQHF
TGCGCCAGCAGTAGGCCGGGACAGGGGGCAAGCAATCAGCCCCAGCATTTT
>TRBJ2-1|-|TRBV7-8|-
CASSLMRLYNNEQFF
TGTGCCAGCAGCTTAATGAGACTTTATAACAATGAGCAGTTCTTC
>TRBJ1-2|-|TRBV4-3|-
CASSQDGAYGYTF
TGCGCCAGCAGCCAAGATGGGGCCTATGGCTACACCTTC
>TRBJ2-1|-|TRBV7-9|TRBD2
CASRSTSGRDNEQFF
TGTGCCAGCAGATCTACTAGCGGGAGGGACAATGAGCAGTTCTTC
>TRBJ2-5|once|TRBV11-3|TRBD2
CASSLAGGRETQYF
TGTGCCAGCAGCTTAGCGGGAGGGAGAGAGACCCAGTACTTC
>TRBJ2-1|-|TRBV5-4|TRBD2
CASSPGTRTYNEQFF
TGTGCCAGCAGCCCTGGGACTAGAACTTACAATGAGCAGTTCTTC
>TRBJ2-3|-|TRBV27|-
CASRPSGARTQYF
TGTGCCAGCAGACCAAGCGGAGCTCGTACGCAGTATTTT